This T cell receptor beta chain was sequenced for a study of blood T cells in healthy people across ages (dated by TCRdb to the mid-2010s). About the investigation overall: In model experiments, roughly one uniquely barcoded TCR beta cDNA molecule per two T cells was captured by template switching. Using deep sequencing normalized with unique cDNA molecular identifiers, the study measured how TCR beta repertoire diversity changes with age. Four age groups were formed from the donors: young (average approximately 15 years), middle-aged (approximately 41), aged (about 62) and long-lived (82). To avoid experimental bias, donors of different ages were randomly spread across the sequencing lanes. Two additional independent replicas of 1 million unique cDNA reads from the same blood draw were analyzed for two donors (one aged 18 to 30 and one aged 80 or older). Study-wide findings and limitations: Bulk unsorted PBMC profiling prevented conclusive comparison of naive and antigen-experienced compartments. Total diversity estimates from one million sequenced T cells were considered lower bounds and underestimates. The long-lived group showed more naive CD4+ T cells, fewer expanded clones and increased TCR diversity than the aged group, suggesting age selection. Observed TCR beta diversity correlated strongly with the percentage of naive T cells measured by flow cytometry. The CMV infection status of donors was not known, potentially confounding age-related changes in expanded clonotypes. As age increased, observed TCR beta diversity per million T cells dropped in a roughly linear way, and a significant reduction was already evident by age 40.

The donors were some 36 Caucasian individuals from Russia, aged roughly 6 to 90 years, who were systemically healthy. Each donor gave around 9.5 milliliters of peripheral blood, collected into EDTA-treated Vacutainer tubes. Ficoll-Paque density-gradient centrifugation was used to isolate PBMCs, with at least 6 million obtained per sample. Trizol reagent was used to extract total RNA from the PBMCs, yielding at least 6 micrograms per sample. For every donor, an aliquot of PBMCs went through flow cytometry to measure the percentages of naive CD45RAhigh/CD27high T cells. Receptors were amplified or captured by 5' RACE. The sample was run on an Illumina HiSeq 2500. A second PCR of roughly 6 to 11 cycles was run with a J-beta primer mix and a sample-barcoded 5' primer. Each TCR beta cDNA molecule received a unique molecular identifier from a template-switch 5' adaptor carrying 12 random nucleotides. At least 2.5 million CDR3-containing paired-end reads were obtained from each sample. All of the RNA was converted into first-strand cDNA using the Mint cDNA synthesis kit, with a TRBC-specific oligonucleotide serving as the primer. After uracil-DNA glycosylase treatment, a first 18-cycle PCR used universal primers M1SS and BC2_uni_R on all cDNA. As for the authors' bioinformatics: For normalization, 1 million high-quality reads, each with a distinct molecular identifier, were randomly selected from each sample. Reads sharing molecular identifiers were discarded rather than binned into consensus sequences. CDR3 identification, clonotype clustering and error correction used MiTCR with a Q25 quality threshold and the strictest error-elimination algorithm. Lower-bound total TCR beta diversity was estimated with a nonparametric unseen species model using Euler transformation. In TCRdb, the public reads were trimmed at Q25 with fastp and aligned with MiXCR, with productive beta chains retained. Every CDR3 protein is listed once, alongside the most common genes and DNA of its rows. These V and J calls originate from TCRdb's pipeline instead of the authors' own analysis. Recorded for this sample are fewer than 800,000 distinct CDR3 sequences; 20% to 25% of them occurred a single time. The ten largest account for roughly 3.6% of the sample.

Sequences DFQATT (CDR1) and SNEGSKA (CDR2) are obtained from the germline V gene (reference sequence). The germline V and J ends show losses of 6 bases and 5 bases respectively, and no gene match explains 15 bases of the junction. The CDR3, from cysteine to phenylalanine, totals 15 residues. Only the CDR3 DNA is retained, 45 bases long and in frame from the first base. Regarding this clonotype: The target of this receptor is not known. One base away there is no much larger clone; base qualities are not given.

Sample: blood. The chain joins TRBV20-1 to TRBJ2-5; 7 bases in between match TRBD2. The sequence was collected from a man between 65 and 79 years old in good health. CDR3 sequence: CSAREGRAGLETQYF. In nucleotide form, the sequence is TGCAGTGCCCGAGAGGGGAGGGCAGGGTTGGAGACCCAGTACTTC.